The subject of this entry is one T cell receptor (beta chain). This sample is part of a study of blood T cell repertoires in COVID-19. Whole-study context: The analysed material was cDNA or gDNA that came from T cells, B-cell-depleted T cells, or PBMCs.

Per the authors' pipeline: Amplification from reference gene primers served as the basis for estimated nucleated cell counts. Repertoires were generated with immunoSEQ multiplex PCR, while TCRdb's copy carries only in-frame clones and drops some. V, J and clone size are taken as reported in that table, and D and trimming were inferred from the DNA itself. The sample holds about 130,000 clones, around 83% seen once. The V gene's germline CDR1 is SNHLY and CDR2 FYNNEI. The CDR3 runs to 14 residues. J lost 9 bases, V lost 3 bases, and 5 bases had no gene match. Researchers sorted participants into cohorts using their self-reported clinical history.

The material sequenced was PBMCs or T cells enriched from blood (not recorded which). The gene calls are TRBV2 and TRBJ1-5; 10 bases agree with TRBD1. The source of this sequence is a man aged 45 to 65 who had recovered from COVID-19. Written as DNA, the CDR3 is TGTGCCAGCAGTGAGGGGACAGGGGCAGGGCCCCAGCATTTT. Translated, it gives CASSEGTGAGPQHF.